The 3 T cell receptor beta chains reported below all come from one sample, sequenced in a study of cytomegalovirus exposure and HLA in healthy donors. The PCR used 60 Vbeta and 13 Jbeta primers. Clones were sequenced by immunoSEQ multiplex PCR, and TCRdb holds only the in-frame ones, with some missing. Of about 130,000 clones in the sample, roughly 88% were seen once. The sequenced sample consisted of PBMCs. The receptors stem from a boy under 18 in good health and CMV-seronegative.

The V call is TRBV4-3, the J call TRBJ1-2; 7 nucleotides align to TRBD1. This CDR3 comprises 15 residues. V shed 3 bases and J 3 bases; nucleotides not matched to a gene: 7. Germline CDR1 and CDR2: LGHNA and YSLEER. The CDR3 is CASSQDRFGDYGYTF. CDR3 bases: TGCGCCAGCAGCCAGGACAGGTTCGGTGACTATGGCTACACCTTC.

The CDR3 DNA reads as TGCGCCAGCAGCCAAGATCTCGGAGGAGTAAACACCATATATTTT. Translated, it gives CASSQDLGGVNTIYF. This chain links TRBV4-3 with TRBJ1-3, with D hard to call. The ends were cut back, 0 bases at V and 6 bases at J, with 12 bases in the middle. Germline CDR1 is LGHNA and CDR2 is YSLEER. The CDR3 loop spans 15 amino acids.

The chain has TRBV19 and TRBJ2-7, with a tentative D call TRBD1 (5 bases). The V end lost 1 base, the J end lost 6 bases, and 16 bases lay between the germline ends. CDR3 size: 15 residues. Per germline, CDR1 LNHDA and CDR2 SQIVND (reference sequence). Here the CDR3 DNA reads TGTGCCAGTAGTATAGCTGACAGCCCGGCGCTCGAGCAGTACTTC. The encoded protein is CASSIADSPALEQYF.